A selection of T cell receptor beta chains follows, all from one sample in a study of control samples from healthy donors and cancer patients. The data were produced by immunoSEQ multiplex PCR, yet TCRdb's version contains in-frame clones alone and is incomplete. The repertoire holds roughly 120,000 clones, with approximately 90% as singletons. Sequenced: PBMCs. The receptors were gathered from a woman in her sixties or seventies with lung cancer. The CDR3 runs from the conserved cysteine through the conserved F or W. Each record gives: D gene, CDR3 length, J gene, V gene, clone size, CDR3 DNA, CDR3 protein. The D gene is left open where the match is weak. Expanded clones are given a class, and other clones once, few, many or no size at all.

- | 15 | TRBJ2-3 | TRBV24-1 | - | TGTGCCACCAGTGTATGGGGGTATTCCGGGGATACGCAGTATTTT | CATSVWGYSGDTQYF
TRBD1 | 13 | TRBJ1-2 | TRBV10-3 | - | TGTGCCATCAGTCCGGGACAGGGCTATGGCTACACCTTC | CAISPGQGYGYTF
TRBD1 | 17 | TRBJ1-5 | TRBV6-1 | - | TGTGCCAGCAGTGGGTTGGGAGTACAGGGGAGCAATCAGCCCCAGCATTTT | CASSGLGVQGSNQPQHF
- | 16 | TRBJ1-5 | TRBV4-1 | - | TGCGCCAGCAGCCAAGATCCTTTATCTTACAATCAGCCCCAGCATTTT | CASSQDPLSYNQPQHF
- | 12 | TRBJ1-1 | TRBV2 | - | TGTGCCAGTCAGGGATATGGCACTGAAGCTTTCTTT | CASQGYGTEAFF
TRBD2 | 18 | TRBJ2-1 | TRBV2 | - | TGTGCCAGCAGTGAGAGGGGACTAGCGCGTAGCTCCTACAATGAGCAGTTCTTC | CASSERGLARSSYNEQFF
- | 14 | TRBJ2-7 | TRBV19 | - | TGTGCCAGTAGTATAGCGGGGGTCTCCTACGAGCAGTACTTC | CASSIAGVSYEQYF
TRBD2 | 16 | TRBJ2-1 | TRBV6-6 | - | TGTGCCAGCTCCCCTGCCTATCGGGGGGAATTTAATGAGCAGTTCTTC | CASSPAYRGEFNEQFF
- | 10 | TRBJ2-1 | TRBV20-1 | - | TGCAGTGCTAAGTACAATGAGCAGTTCTTC | CSAKYNEQFF
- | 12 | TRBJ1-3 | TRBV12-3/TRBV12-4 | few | TGTGCCAGCAGCCCCCAGGGTAACACCATATATTTT | CASSPQGNTIYF
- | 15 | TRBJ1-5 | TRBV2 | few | TGTGCCAGCAGTGTGTTAGGTAAGAGCAATCAGCCCCAGCATTTT | CASSVLGKSNQPQHF
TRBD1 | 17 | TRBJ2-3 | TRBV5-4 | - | TGTGCCAGCAGCCCTGACAGGGGATCTATCTACACAGATACGCAGTATTTT | CASSPDRGSIYTDTQYF
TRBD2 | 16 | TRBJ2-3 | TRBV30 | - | TGTGCCTGGAGTGTATTCGCGGGGGGGCAAGGCGATACGCAGTATTTT | CAWSVFAGGQGDTQYF
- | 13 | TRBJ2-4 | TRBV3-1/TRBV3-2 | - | TGTGCCAGCAGCCAAGGGGGGGAAAACATTCAGTACTTC | CASSQGGENIQYF
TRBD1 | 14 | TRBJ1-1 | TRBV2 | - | TGTGCCAGCAATAGACAGGGCGGAAACACTGAAGCTTTCTTT | CASNRQGGNTEAFF
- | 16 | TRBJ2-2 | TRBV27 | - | TGTGCCAGCAGTCTTACAGGGTTCTTAGGGACCGGGGAGCTGTTTTTT | CASSLTGFLGTGELFF
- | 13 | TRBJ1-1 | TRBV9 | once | TGTGCCAGCAGTCCTTTAGGGGGCACTGAAGCTTTCTTT | CASSPLGGTEAFF
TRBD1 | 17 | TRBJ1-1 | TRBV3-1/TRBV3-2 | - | TGTGCCAGCAGCGGTACAGGGGTTCGATTCGTGAACACTGAAGCTTTCTTT | CASSGTGVRFVNTEAFF
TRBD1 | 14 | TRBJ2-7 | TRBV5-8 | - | TGTGCCAGCAGCCTCGGACAGGGGGCGAGGGAGCAGTACTTC | CASSLGQGAREQYF
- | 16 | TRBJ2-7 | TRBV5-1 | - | TGCGCCAGCAGCTTTGGATTTGGCGTCGCCCCCGCGGTGCAGTACTTC | CASSFGFGVAPAVQYF
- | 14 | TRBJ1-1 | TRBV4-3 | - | TGCGCCAGCAGCCAAGAGACAGGCATCACTGAAGCTTTCTTT | CASSQETGITEAFF
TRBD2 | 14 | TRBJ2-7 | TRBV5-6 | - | TGTGCCAGCAGCTTGGCGGGGGGCTCCTACGAGCAGTACTTC | CASSLAGGSYEQYF
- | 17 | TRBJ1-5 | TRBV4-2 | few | TGTGCCAGCAGCCAAGGGGGCGGGCAGGGTAGCAATCAGCCCCAGCATTTT | CASSQGGGQGSNQPQHF
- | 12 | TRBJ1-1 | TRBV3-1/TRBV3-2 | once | TGTGCCAGCAGCCTGCAGAAACAGACAGCTTTCTTT | CASSLQKQTAFF
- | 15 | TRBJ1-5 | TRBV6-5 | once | TGTGCCAGCAGTTACGGATCTCATAGCAATCAGCCCCAGCATTTT | CASSYGSHSNQPQHF
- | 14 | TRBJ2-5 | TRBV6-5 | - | TGTGCCAGCAGTTTAGCGGCGAGGGCAGAGACCCAGTACTTC | CASSLAARAETQYF
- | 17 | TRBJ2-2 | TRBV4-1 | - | TGCGCCAGCAGCCCACAAACTGGTCAGGGGTTGACCGGGGAGCTGTTTTTT | CASSPQTGQGLTGELFF
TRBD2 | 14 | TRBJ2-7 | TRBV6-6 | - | TGTGCCAGCACCACTAGCGGCAGGTCCTACGAGCAGTACTTC | CASTTSGRSYEQYF
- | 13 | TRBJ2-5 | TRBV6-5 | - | TGTGCCAGCAGGGGACTGAACCAAGAGACCCAGTACTTC | CASRGLNQETQYF
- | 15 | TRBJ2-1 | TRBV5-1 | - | TGCGCCAGCAGCTTGTACGACAGCCCCAGAAATGAGCAGTTCTTC | CASSLYDSPRNEQFF
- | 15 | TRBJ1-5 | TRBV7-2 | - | TGTGCCAGCAGCCCCGGAAGAGGCTTCAATCAGCCCCAGCATTTT | CASSPGRGFNQPQHF
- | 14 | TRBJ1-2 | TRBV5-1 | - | TGCGCCAGCAGCTTGGGAAGTCCTAACTATGGCTACACCTTC | CASSLGSPNYGYTF
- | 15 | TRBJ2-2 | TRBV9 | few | TGTGCCAGCAGCGTAGCTCAAGGACGGGCCGGGGAGCTGTTTTTT | CASSVAQGRAGELFF
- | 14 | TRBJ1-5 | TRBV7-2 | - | TGTGCCAGCAGATCCGGGACGGGCAATCAGCCCCAGCATTTT | CASRSGTGNQPQHF
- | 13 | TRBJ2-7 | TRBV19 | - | TGTGCCAGTAGTATGACAGGTTACTACGAGCAGTACTTC | CASSMTGYYEQYF
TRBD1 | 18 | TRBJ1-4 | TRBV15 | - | TGTGCCACCAGCAGAAAACTGACCGGGACAGTGATTAATGAAAAACTGTTTTTT | CATSRKLTGTVINEKLFF
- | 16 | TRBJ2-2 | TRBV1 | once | TGCACCAGCAGCCAAGGGGACTTAGTTGACACCGGGGAGCTGTTTTTT | CTSSQGDLVDTGELFF
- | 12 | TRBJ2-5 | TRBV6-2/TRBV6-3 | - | TGTGCCAGCAGCGGAGGGGCCGAAACCCAGTACTTC | CASSGGAETQYF
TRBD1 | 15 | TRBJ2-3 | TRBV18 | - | TGTGCCAGCTCACCACCCCAGACAGGGGCAGATACGCAGTATTTT | CASSPPQTGADTQYF
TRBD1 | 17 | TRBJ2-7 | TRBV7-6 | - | TGTGCCAGCAGCTTGACGGGACAGGGGAGACCTAGGTACGAGCAGTACTTC | CASSLTGQGRPRYEQYF
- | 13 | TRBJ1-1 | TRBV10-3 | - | TGTGCCACCGCACGGGACCTAAACACTGAAGCTTTCTTT | CATARDLNTEAFF
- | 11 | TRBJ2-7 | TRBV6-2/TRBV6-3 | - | TGTGCCAGCAGTTACTTCTACGAGCAGTACTTC | CASSYFYEQYF
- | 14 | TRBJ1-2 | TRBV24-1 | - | TGTGCCACCAGTGATCCTCAGGGGAACTATGGCTACACCTTC | CATSDPQGNYGYTF
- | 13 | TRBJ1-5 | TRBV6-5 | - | TGTGCCAGCAGCCTGGGCTCTAATCAGCCCCAGCATTTT | CASSLGSNQPQHF
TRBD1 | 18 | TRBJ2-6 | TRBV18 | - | TGTGCCAGCTCACCGCCTGGACAGGGAGCGTCTGGGGCCAACGTCCTGACTTTC | CASSPPGQGASGANVLTF
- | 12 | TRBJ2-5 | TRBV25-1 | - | TGTGCCAGCAGTGAGGGGGAAGAGACCCAGTACTTC | CASSEGEETQYF
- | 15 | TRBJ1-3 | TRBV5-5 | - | TGTGCCAGCAGCTCCGGAGGGCAGCCTGGAAACACCATATATTTT | CASSSGGQPGNTIYF
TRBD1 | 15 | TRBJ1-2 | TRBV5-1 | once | TGCGCCAGCAGCTCCCCTTCGACAGGGATCTATGGCTACACCTTC | CASSSPSTGIYGYTF
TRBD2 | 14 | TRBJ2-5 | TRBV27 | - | TGTGCCAGCAGCTCCGGACTAGCAGAGGTGACCCAGTACTTC | CASSSGLAEVTQYF
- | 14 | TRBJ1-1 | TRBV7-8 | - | TGTGCCAGCAGCTTAGGGGCGATCAACACTGAAGCTTTCTTT | CASSLGAINTEAFF